Shown below are 8 T cell receptor beta chains from a single sample sequenced in a study of chemoradiotherapy in HPV16-positive cancers (dated by TCRdb to the early 2020s). Libraries were built with the immunoSEQ multiplex PCR assay. TCRdb holds this immuneACCESS table with in-frame rearrangements only. Some clones are missing; in checked studies, unresolved V genes explain under half, and the rest has no known cause. The sample profile shows roughly 13,000 clones; 69% of them were found once. The ten largest clones represent around a fifth of the sample. This specimen was collected from a patient who underwent chemoradiotherapy. These receptors were obtained from a human donor with HPV-associated anogenital cancer.

This clone has a handful of counts. The genes are TRBV19 and TRBJ1-1; maybe TRBD1 (5 bases). This CDR3 region has 15 residues. Germline V gives CDR1 LNHDA, CDR2 SQIVND (reference sequence). Trimming cost V 6 bases and J 0 bases, with 14 bases left between them. CDR3: CASRSEGQLNTEAFF. The CDR3 coding sequence is TGTGCCAGTAGGTCGGAGGGGCAGCTGAACACTGAAGCTTTCTTT.

V usage is TRBV19 and J usage is TRBJ1-5; D ambiguous. This CDR3 region has 13 residues. The germline V and J ends were trimmed by 3 bases and 10 bases, with 13 bases remaining between them. Germline V gene sequence: CDR1 LNHDA, CDR2 SQIVND (reference sequence). CDR3: CASSIGSGVPQHF. CDR3 in DNA: TGTGCCAGTAGTATCGGCTCCGGGGTACCCCAGCATTTT.

The rearrangement uses TRBV28 and TRBJ1-1, with a weak D call TRBD1 (6 bases). There are 11 residues in the CDR3. The germline V gene encodes CDR1 MDHEN and CDR2 SYDVKM. The V and J ends lost 6 bases and 13 bases respectively, with 15 bases between them. The CDR3 spells CASSQTGSCFF. The CDR3 DNA follows: TGTGCCAGCAGCCAAACAGGGAGTTGTTTCTTT.

The V call is TRBV7-2, the J call TRBJ2-7; D is ambiguous. This CDR3 region has 15 residues. Looked up from germline, CDR1 is SGHTA and CDR2 is FQGNSA. The V and J ends lost 5 bases and 4 bases respectively, with 18 bases between them. The CDR3 is CASSLGNAAQYEQYF. The CDR3 DNA is TGTGCCAGCAGCCTAGGGAACGCGGCTCAGTACGAGCAGTACTTC.

The V and J genes are TRBV30 and TRBJ2-4; TRBD1 or TRBD2 may be the D gene (5 bases each). The CDR3 contains 16 residues. Trimming stripped 1 base from V and 0 bases from J, with 13 bases between. Looked up from germline, CDR1 is GTSNPN and CDR2 is SVGIG (reference sequence). This CDR3 reads CAWSAGDRIAKNIQYF. DNA for the CDR3: TGTGCCTGGAGTGCCGGGGACCGAATAGCCAAAAACATTCAGTACTTC.

This rearrangement joins TRBV27 to TRBJ1-2; D is perhaps TRBD1 (6 bases). Germline CDR1 MNHEY, CDR2 SMNVEV (reference sequence). V was clipped by 4 bases and J by 4 bases, with 10 bases between them. The length of the CDR3 is 13 residues. This CDR3 reads CASSSTGSYGYTF. DNA for the CDR3: TGTGCCAGCAGTTCGACAGGCAGCTATGGCTACACCTTC.

The chain carries TRBV28 and TRBJ1-2; D is ambiguous. Germline V gene data show CDR1 as MDHEN and CDR2 as SYDVKM. V lost 1 base and J lost 4, with 10 bases in between. The CDR3 totals 14 residues. The CDR3, as DNA: TGTGCCAGCAGTTTATTCCCCAGGAGCTATGGCTACACCTTC. It codes for CASSLFPRSYGYTF.

The sample holds a few counts of this clone. At the DNA level, this CDR3 is encoded by other sequences in the same sample as well. The chain has TRBV19 and TRBJ1-3; D unresolved. CDR1 LNHDA and CDR2 SQIVND come from the germline V gene (reference sequence). The CDR3 extends over 13 amino acids. V gave up 6 bases and J gave up 0 bases, with 6 bases separating them. As DNA, the CDR3 is TGTGCCAGTAGCCTCAGCTCTGGAAACACCATATATTTT. This codes for CASSLSSGNTIYF.